These 12 T cell receptor beta chains came from one sample sequenced in a study of OX40 agonist ivuxolimab in advanced cancers. Libraries were prepared by immunoSEQ multiplex PCR; TCRdb keeps only in-frame clonotypes and omits some of them. Here the sample spans around 80,000 clones, around 84% being singletons. Material: CD4+ or CD8+ T cells sorted from blood, obtained in a trial of the OX40 agonist ivuxolimab. The receptor set was obtained from an adult with an advanced solid tumor such as melanoma, head and neck, liver or kidney cancer.

This chain connects TRBV28 to TRBJ1-1; D is perhaps TRBD1 (5 bases). V was shortened by 7 bases and J by 1 base, with 13 bases between the two germline ends. Germline V lookup: CDR1 MDHEN, CDR2 SYDVKM. The CDR3 covers 14 residues. The CDR3, as DNA: TGTGCCAGCACCGGGTGGGGGGAGAACACTGAAGCTTTCTTT. Translation gives CASTGWGENTEAFF.

The chain recombines TRBV7-9 with TRBJ2-7; D uncertain. CDR1 and CDR2 from the germline V gene are SEHNR and FQNEAQ (reference sequence). The CDR3 length is 16 residues. V lost 4 bases and J 0 bases, leaving 16 bases between the germline ends. The CDR3 region is CASSSHTSSDSYEQYF. In DNA form, the CDR3 reads TGTGCCAGCAGCTCCCACACATCTAGTGACTCCTACGAGCAGTACTTC. Full variable domain (rest looked up from reference TRBV7-9 and TRBJ2-7): DTGVSQNPRHKITKRGQNVTFRCDPISEHNRLYWYRQTLGQGPEFLTYFQNEAQLEKSRLLSDRFSAERPKGSFSTLEIQRTEQGDSAMYLCASSSHTSSDSYEQYFGPGTRLTVT.

A note on this clone: Other DNA variants within this sample encode the same CDR3. CDR3 sequence: CASSLVPGANVLTF. In nucleotides, the CDR3 is TGTGCCAGCAGTTTAGTCCCGGGGGCCAACGTCCTGACTTTC. The V and J genes are TRBV27 and TRBJ2-6; no firm D call. Trimming took off 2 bases at V and 4 bases at J, with 6 bases between the two ends. Looked up from germline, CDR1 is MNHEY and CDR2 is SMNVEV (reference sequence). This CDR3 is 14 amino acids long. Full variable domain (rest looked up from reference TRBV27 and TRBJ2-6): EAQVTQNPRYLITVTGKKLTVTCSQNMNHEYMSWYRQDPGLGLRQIYYSMNVEVTDKGDVPEGYKVSRKEKRNFPLILESPSPNQTSLYFCASSLVPGANVLTFGAGSRLTVL.

The V gene is TRBV21-1, the J gene TRBJ1-6; the D call TRBD1 from the table was never checked on the DNA. TRBV21-1 is marked as a pseudogene. The CDR3 is 21 residues long. The CDR3 is CASSKGDRGYERGSYNSPLHF. CDR3 bases: TGTGCCAGCAGCAAAGGGGACAGGGGGTATGAGCGGGGCTCCTATAATTCACCCCTCCACTTT.

The V and J genes are TRBV19 and TRBJ1-1; tentatively, D is TRBD1 (5 bases). Germline lookup yields CDR1 LNHDA and CDR2 SQIVND (reference sequence). The germline V and J ends were trimmed by 3 bases and 1 base, with 9 bases remaining between them. The length of the CDR3 is 14 residues. CDR3 residues: CASSMGRANTEAFF. The CDR3 nucleotides read TGTGCCAGTAGTATGGGCAGGGCGAACACTGAAGCTTTCTTT.

The gene calls are TRBV6-5 and TRBJ2-1, with 7 bases lining up with TRBD2. The germline V gene has CDR1 MNHEY and CDR2 SVGAGI. Unmatched junction bases numbered 4, after V lost 8 bases and J lost 3 bases. The CDR3 is made up of 13 amino acids. In DNA, the CDR3 is TGTGCCAGCGGCCGGGACTACTACAATGAGCAGTTCTTC. It yields the protein CASGRDYYNEQFF.

This CDR3 is CASSYAGLASQPQYF. CDR3 DNA: TGTGCCAGCAGTTACGCGGGACTAGCGAGTCAGCCGCAGTATTTT. The chain couples TRBV6-5 to TRBJ2-3; 10 bases are shared with TRBD2. Germline CDR1 MNHEY, CDR2 SVGAGI. CDR3 size: 15 residues. Trimming removed 2 bases from V and 10 bases from J; junction bases left unmatched: 9.

The V and J genes are TRBV5-1 and TRBJ1-4; D unclear. The V and J ends lost 0 bases and 8 bases respectively, with 11 bases between them. Germline V gene lookup returns CDR1 SGHRS and CDR2 YFSETQ. There are 14 residues in the CDR3. The CDR3 DNA sequence: TGCGCCAGCAGCTTGGGTTTTGAGGGAGAAAAACTGTTTTTT. It is translated as CASSLGFEGEKLFF.

This sequence joins TRBV15 and TRBJ1-5; maybe TRBD1 (5 bases). In germline, CDR1 is LNHNV, CDR2 YYDKDF (reference sequence). This CDR3 is built from 15 residues. The V gene lost 0 bases and the J gene lost 2 bases, with 8 bases spanning the gap. CDR3 residues: CATSRDRVGNQPQHF. The CDR3 region has the DNA TGTGCCACCAGCAGAGACAGGGTGGGCAATCAGCCCCAGCATTTT.

The CDR3 reads CASSRDSYNEQFF. Written as DNA, the CDR3 is TGTGCCAGCAGCCGGGACTCCTACAATGAGCAGTTCTTC. The rearrangement links TRBV2 to TRBJ2-1; weak D call: TRBD2 (5 bases). The V gene's germline CDR1 is SNHLY and CDR2 FYNNEI. Trimming stripped 6 bases from V and 0 bases from J, with 6 bases between. This CDR3 contains 13 residues.

This clone occurred once. The rearrangement uses TRBV27 and TRBJ2-7, with TRBD1 matching 7 bases. Germline V gene sequence: CDR1 MNHEY, CDR2 SMNVEV (reference sequence). The length of the CDR3 is 14 residues. V shed 4 bases and J 6 bases; nucleotides not matched to a gene: 9. CDR3 sequence reads: CASSYGAGGGEQYV. The CDR3 DNA reads TGTGCCAGCAGTTACGGGGCAGGGGGTGGCGAGCAGTACGTC.

This clone has only one observation. This chain connects TRBV16 to TRBJ2-5; D gene ambiguous. The tail of the sequence fits TRBJ2-7 better, so the J call may be wrong. Germline V gene lookup returns CDR1 KGHSY and CDR2 FQNENV. This CDR3 has 20 amino acids. The CDR3: CASSQSDKGSSPLSSYEQYF. The CDR3 coding sequence is TGTGCCAGCAGCCAATCCGATAAGGGCAGTTCCCCTTTGAGCTCCTACGAGCAGTACTTC.